Below, one T cell receptor (beta chain) is given with its context. Its antigen is unknown. The sample belongs to a study of cytomegalovirus exposure and HLA in healthy donors. PCR amplification relied on 60 Vbeta primers (plus 13 Jbeta primers). Generated by immunoSEQ multiplex PCR, the TCRdb table keeps only in-frame clones and is missing some. The table shows around 88,000 clones, with 78% occurring only once. V was trimmed by 2 bases and J by 7 bases, leaving 17 bases between them. This CDR3 is 16 amino acids long. Germline V CDR1 and CDR2: SEHNR, FQNEAQ (reference sequence). Overall study results and limits: Despite most TCR sequences being rare, some public TCRs occurred in many donors. Accounts indicate the classifier identified cytomegalovirus status with strong specificity and sensitivity. In a later analysis, productive TCRs from donors in an Asian-associated ancestry cluster reportedly carried fewer N-insertions than the cohort mean. A later analysis appeared to link common viral pathogens to several of the most significant clusters.

The clonotype was recovered from a woman between 40 and 50 years old in good health and CMV-seropositive. Sample: PBMCs. The chain carries TRBV7-9 and TRBJ1-4; tentatively, D is TRBD1 (5 bases). CDR3 amino acids: CASSLKVDRRGEKLFF. The DNA of the CDR3 is TGTGCCAGCAGCTTAAAGGTTGACAGACGTGGTGAAAAACTGTTTTTT.